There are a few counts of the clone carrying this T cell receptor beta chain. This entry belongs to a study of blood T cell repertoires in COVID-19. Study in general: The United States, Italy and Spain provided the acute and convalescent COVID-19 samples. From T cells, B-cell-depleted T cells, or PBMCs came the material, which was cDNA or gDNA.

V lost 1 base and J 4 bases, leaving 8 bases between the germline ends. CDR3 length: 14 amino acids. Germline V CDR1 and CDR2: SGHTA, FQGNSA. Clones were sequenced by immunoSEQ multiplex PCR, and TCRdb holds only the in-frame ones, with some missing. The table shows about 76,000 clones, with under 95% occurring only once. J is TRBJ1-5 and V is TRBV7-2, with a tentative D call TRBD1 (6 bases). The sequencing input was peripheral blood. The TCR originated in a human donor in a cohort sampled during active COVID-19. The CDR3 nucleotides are TGTGCCAGCAGCTTAGACAGGGTGAATCAGCCCCAGCATTTT. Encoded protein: CASSLDRVNQPQHF.